This T cell receptor beta chain was observed in a study of T cells in women clearing cervical HPV infection. Study information: Controls were women whose single incident HPV16 infection cleared within 12 months without precancer or cancer. Case blood drawn at lesion detection; control blood after infection cleared.

TCR beta CDR3 amplified by multiplex PCR from roughly 1,300 ng genomic DNA. Clones were sequenced by immunoSEQ multiplex PCR, and TCRdb holds only the in-frame ones, with some missing. This table holds over 25,000 clones. The CDR3 extends over 12 amino acids. Germline loops: CDR1 SGHRS, CDR2 YFSETQ. The study, taken as a whole, reports: Richness differences could reflect unmeasured T-cell content per sample.

As regards this clone: As yet, its antigen is unknown. The CDR3 is cut off 3 residues early in the read; its end comes from the germline J gene.

This receptor was taken from a woman aged 18 to 75 with a cervical HPV16 infection that either progressed to CIN3+ or cleared (not recorded which). The chain recombines TRBV5-1 with TRBJ2-3; D is possibly TRBD1 (6 bases). The sample taken for sequencing was blood buffy coat. Partial CDR3 DNA: TGCGCCAGCAGCTTGGAGGGGGAGACG. Translated, it gives CASSLEGET. The whole CDR3 protein is CASSLEGETQYF.